This T cell receptor beta chain appears in the sequencing data of a study of graft-versus-host responses after intestinal transplantation. Points from the study as a whole: Present in recipient marrow, GvH clones included some that appeared first in ileum or blood.

This table comes from immunoSEQ multiplex PCR, and its TCRdb copy is limited to in-frame clones, with some not included. The table lists 86,000 or so clones, about nine tenths of them singletons. A note on this clone: Its specificity is not known.

The germline V gene has CDR1 SGDLS and CDR2 YYNGEE. The CDR3 has 15 residues. Trimming stripped 4 bases from V and 3 bases from J, with 16 bases between. Here the sequenced sample was unstimulated CD8+ T cells sorted from spleen or lymph node cells, taken before intestinal transplant. This TCR was recovered from a human donor who received an intestinal transplant. The genes are TRBV9 and TRBJ1-2; D is possibly TRBD1 (5 bases). The chain's CDR3 is CASSPTSGTHYGYTF. CDR3 in DNA: TGTGCCAGCAGCCCAACCTCCGGGACCCACTATGGCTACACCTTC.